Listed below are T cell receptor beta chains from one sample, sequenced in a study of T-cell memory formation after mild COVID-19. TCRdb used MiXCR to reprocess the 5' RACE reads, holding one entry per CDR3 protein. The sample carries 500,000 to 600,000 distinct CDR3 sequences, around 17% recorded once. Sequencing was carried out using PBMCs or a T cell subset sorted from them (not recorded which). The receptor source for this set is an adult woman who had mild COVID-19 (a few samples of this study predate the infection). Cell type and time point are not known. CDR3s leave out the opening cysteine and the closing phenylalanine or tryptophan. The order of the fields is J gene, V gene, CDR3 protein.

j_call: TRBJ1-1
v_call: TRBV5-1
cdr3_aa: ASSHRQGADTEAF

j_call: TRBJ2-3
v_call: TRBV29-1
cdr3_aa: TGTEGTDTQY

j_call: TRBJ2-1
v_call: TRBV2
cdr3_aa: ARKQGYNEQF

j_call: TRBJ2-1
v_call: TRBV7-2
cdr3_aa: ASSLAGGGGSYNEQF

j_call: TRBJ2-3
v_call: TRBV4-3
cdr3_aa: ASSPSKIASGLTDTQY

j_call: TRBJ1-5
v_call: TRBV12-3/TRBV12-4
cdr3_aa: ASSLESRQPQH

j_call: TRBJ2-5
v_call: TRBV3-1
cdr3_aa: ASSHGEVVGETQY

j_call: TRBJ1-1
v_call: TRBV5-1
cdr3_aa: ASSFGNTEAF

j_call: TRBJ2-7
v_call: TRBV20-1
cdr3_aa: SAPRESGEQY

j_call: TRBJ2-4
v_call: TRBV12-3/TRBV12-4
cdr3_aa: ASSLVSSGKNIQY

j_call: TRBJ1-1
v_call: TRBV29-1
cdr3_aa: SVVIWENTEAF

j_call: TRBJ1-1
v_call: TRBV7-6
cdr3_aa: ASSSQSGGTEAF

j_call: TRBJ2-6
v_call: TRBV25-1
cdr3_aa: ASSEAGGESGANVLT

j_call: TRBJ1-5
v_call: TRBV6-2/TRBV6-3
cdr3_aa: ASSYRAGVQPQH

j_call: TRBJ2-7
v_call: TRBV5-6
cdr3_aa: ASSFVASKSYEQY

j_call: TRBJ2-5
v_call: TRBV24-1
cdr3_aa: ATSDSGQGDGETQY

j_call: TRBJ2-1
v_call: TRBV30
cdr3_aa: AWSSRGVNEQF

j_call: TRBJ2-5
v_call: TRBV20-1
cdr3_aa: SATAGTGGLGETQY

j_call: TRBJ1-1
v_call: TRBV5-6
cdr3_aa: ASSLKQGAWENTEAF

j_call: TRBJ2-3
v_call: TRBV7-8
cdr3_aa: ASSRETGFEQY

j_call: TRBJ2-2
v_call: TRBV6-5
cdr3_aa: ASKFRRGISNTGELF

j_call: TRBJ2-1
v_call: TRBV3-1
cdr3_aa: ASSHQRTRGNEQF

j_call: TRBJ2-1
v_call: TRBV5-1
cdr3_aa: ASSFLEGNYNEQF

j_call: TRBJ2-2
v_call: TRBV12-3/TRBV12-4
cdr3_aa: ASTSWAGFGTGELF

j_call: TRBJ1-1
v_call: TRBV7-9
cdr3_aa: ASSPAGDEAF

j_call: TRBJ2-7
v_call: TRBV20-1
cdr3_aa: SARGDRGEQY

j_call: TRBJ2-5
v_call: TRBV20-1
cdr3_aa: SARDVPGAPPAQY

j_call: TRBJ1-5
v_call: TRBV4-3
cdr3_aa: ASSQGSGSDQPQH

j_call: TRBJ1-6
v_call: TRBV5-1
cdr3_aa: ASSKRQGAENSPLH

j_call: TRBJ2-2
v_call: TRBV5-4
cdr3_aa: ASSSWTSGREPARF

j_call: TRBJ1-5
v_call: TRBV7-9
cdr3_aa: ASSLDSRNQPQH

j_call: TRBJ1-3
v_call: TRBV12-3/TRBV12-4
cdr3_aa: ASSLPGRAGNTIY

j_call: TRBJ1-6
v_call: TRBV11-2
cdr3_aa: ASSQGRSPLH

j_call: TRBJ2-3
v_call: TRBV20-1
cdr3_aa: SARELEREVTDTQY

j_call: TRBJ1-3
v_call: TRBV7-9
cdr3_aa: ASSFLIPSGTIY

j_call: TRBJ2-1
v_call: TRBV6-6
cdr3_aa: ASSPGQGSEQF

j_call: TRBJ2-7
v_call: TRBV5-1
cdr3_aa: ASSLENKYEQY